What follows are 9 T cell receptor beta chains derived from one specimen sequenced in a study of regulatory T cells in long-lasting Graves disease. Time point meaning: persistent/refractory GD, antithyroid drugs over 5 years with positive TRAb. With RNA extracted from PBMCs as input, the TCR library was made. The TCR beta library used iRepertoire HTBI primers with Arm-PCR amplification of CDR3. From the multiplex PCR reads, TCRdb called clonotypes with MiXCR, one entry per CDR3 protein. The sample consists of more than 650,000 distinct CDR3 sequences, approximately 29% of them appearing once. Sequencing was performed on peripheral blood mononuclear cells (PBMCs), taken when the disease was refractory, from a patient treated with antithyroid drugs. All receptors come from a female donor with Graves disease.

The rearrangement uses TRBV11-2 and TRBJ2-7, with D possibly TRBD1 on 6 matching bases. V lost 5 bases and J lost 4, with 18 bases in between. CDR1 is SGHAT, CDR2 FQNNGV, per germline. This CDR3 has 15 amino acids. The CDR3 region has the DNA TGTGCCAGCAGCATCTCGGATACAGGGAGATACGAGCAGTACTTC. Translated: CASSISDTGRYEQYF. Looking up the rest from reference TRBV11-2 and TRBJ2-7 gives the full variable domain: EAGVAQSPRYKIIEKRQSVAFWCNPISGHATLYWYQQILGQGPKLLIQFQNNGVVDDSQLPKDRFSAERLKGVDSTLKIQPAKLEDSAVYLCASSISDTGRYEQYFGPGTRLTVT.

This clonotype appeared a few times. Here the CDR3 DNA reads TGTGCCAGCAGCCTTAGCGGGAGGGCCGGTGAGCAGTACTTC. Residues: CASSLSGRAGEQYF. This sequence joins TRBV7-3 and TRBJ2-7; the match to TRBD2 covers 11 bases. The junction had 7 bases not matched to a gene; V was cut back by 5 bases and J by 7 bases. Germline-derived CDR1 and CDR2 are SGHTA and FQGTGA. The CDR3 is made up of 14 amino acids.

The CDR3 loop is CASSLTRGRSPLHF. Written as DNA, the CDR3 is TGTGCCAGCAGTTTAACCAGGGGTCGGTCACCCCTCCACTTT. J is TRBJ1-6 and V is TRBV27; D possibly corresponds to TRBD1 (6 bases). There are 14 residues in the CDR3. Per germline, CDR1 MNHEY and CDR2 SMNVEV (reference sequence). Trimming stripped 2 bases from V and 10 bases from J, with 12 bases between.

Regarding this clonotype: A much more abundant neighbour one base away suggests this may be a read error. The rearrangement joins TRBV7-6 to TRBJ1-6; D is uncertain. In germline, CDR1 is SGHVS, CDR2 FNYEAQ. The CDR3 is 13 amino acids. DNA of the CDR3: TGTCCCAGCAGCTTAGCTGGGAATTCACCCCTCCACTTT. It specifies CPSSLAGNSPLHF.

Only a few counts were recorded for this clonotype. The chain joins TRBV29-1 to TRBJ2-7; possibly TRBD2 for D (6 bases). CDR3 length: 13 residues. V was trimmed by 7 bases and J by 5 bases, leaving 18 bases between them. Germline V gene data show CDR1 as SQVTM and CDR2 as ANQGSEA. CDR3 bases: TGCAGCGCCGGCGGTCTAGCGTCAGACGAGCAGTACTTC. It is translated as CSAGGLASDEQYF.

Points on this clonotype: Being one base from a much bigger clone, this may be a read error. V is TRBV28 and J is TRBJ1-2; no clear D gene. Looked up from germline, CDR1 is MDHEN and CDR2 is SYDVKM. The CDR3 covers 16 residues. The ends were cut back, 8 bases at V and 0 bases at J, with 19 bases in the middle. The CDR3 protein is CASGSTSDHPNYGYTF. Here the CDR3 DNA reads TGTGCCAGCGGTTCAACTAGCGACCACCCTAACTATGGCTACACCTTC.

The table lists this clonotype with many counts. The genes are TRBV11-2 and TRBJ2-5; TRBD2 aligns across 7 bases. V trimming: 6 bases; J trimming: 3 bases; junction bases outside the gene matches: 7. Germline CDR1 and CDR2: SGHAT and FQNNGV. This CDR3 region has 14 residues. The CDR3 sequence: CASRTTGGKETQYF. The DNA for the CDR3 is TGTGCCAGCAGGACGACGGGGGGAAAAGAGACCCAGTACTTC.

Only a few counts were recorded for this clonotype. This chain links TRBV6-1 with TRBJ2-2; D gene unclear. The V end was cut by 4 bases, the J end by 4 bases, with 13 bases between. The CDR3 is 15 residues long. Germline assignment: CDR1 MNHNS and CDR2 SASEGT. The CDR3 reads CASSALSRATGELFF. DNA of the CDR3: TGTGCCAGCAGTGCGCTTTCCCGGGCCACCGGGGAGCTGTTTTTT.

The J gene is TRBJ2-7, the V gene TRBV6-5, with 7 bases that match TRBD1. This CDR3 comprises 13 residues. V was pared by 0 bases and J by 6 bases, with 2 bases of the junction left unmatched. Germline CDR1 and CDR2: MNHEY and SVGAGI. CDR3 DNA sequence: TGTGCCAGCAGTTACTCGGACAGGTCCGAGCAGTACTTC. Translation: CASSYSDRSEQYF.